This T cell receptor beta chain originates from a study of response to subunit inactivated influenza vaccine. Germline CDR1 reads SGHAT; CDR2 reads FQDESV (reference sequence). The V end lost 3 bases, the J end lost 4 bases, and 22 bases lay between the germline ends. The CDR3 has 18 amino acids. MiXCR was run by TCRdb on the RT-PCR reads, yielding one entry per CDR3 protein. Among hundreds of thousands of distinct CDR3 sequences listed, over 11% were seen once. The sequencing here drew on PBMCs from blood, taken roughly 15 days before vaccination. The chain couples TRBV11-1 to TRBJ2-1, with D maybe TRBD1 (5 bases). The clonotype originates from a man in his fifties who received an inactivated influenza vaccine. This CDR3 reads CASSLASGHRSLYNEQFF. For the CDR3, the DNA is TGTGCCAGCAGCTTGGCGTCCGGCCACAGGTCCCTTTACAATGAGCAGTTCTTC.